The rows below give T cell receptor beta chains drawn from one sample of a study of cytomegalovirus exposure and HLA in healthy donors. Using immunoSEQ multiplex PCR, the repertoire was profiled, and TCRdb retains in-frame clones only, with some absent. The data contain over 150,000 clones, 70% to 90% of them singletons. Input material: PBMCs. These receptors were collected from a woman in her twenties or thirties in good health and CMV-seropositive. Each CDR3 is given with its conserved first and last residue. D genes are given only for firm matches. Size is stated for part of the rows, as once, few or many counts, or as a class when the clone is expanded.

abundance,d_gene,j_gene,v_gene,CDR3nt,CDR3aa
-,TRBD2,TRBJ2-7,TRBV7-2,TGTGCCAGCAGCCCCCGACTAGCGGGGGAGCAGTACTTC,CASSPRLAGEQYF
-,TRBD2,TRBJ2-2,TRBV7-3,TGTGCCAGCAGCTTAAACGCGGGGGGCGTCTCCGGGGAGCTGTTTTTT,CASSLNAGGVSGELFF
few,-,TRBJ1-1,TRBV9,TGTGCCAGCACCGAAGAGCCGGGCACTGAAGCTTTCTTT,CASTEEPGTEAFF
-,TRBD1,TRBJ2-3,TRBV4-1,TGCGCCAGCAGCCCACGGACAGGGCGCACAGATACGCAGTATTTT,CASSPRTGRTDTQYF
once,TRBD1,TRBJ2-1,TRBV5-1,TGCGCCAGCAGGGCGGGGCCAGGGGGCGCCTACAATGAGCAGTTCTTC,CASRAGPGGAYNEQFF
few,TRBD1,TRBJ1-2,TRBV4-1,TGCGCCAGCAGCCCCAATACAGGGGATGGGTATGGCTACACCTTC,CASSPNTGDGYGYTF
few,-,TRBJ2-3,TRBV5-1,TGCGCCAGCAGCTTGGTAGGCGGGGGCACCACAGATACGCAGTATTTT,CASSLVGGGTTDTQYF
-,-,TRBJ2-3,TRBV19,TGTGCCAGTAGTGGGGCTCAGAAGTCCACAGATACGCAGTATTTT,CASSGAQKSTDTQYF
-,-,TRBJ2-1,TRBV5-1,TGCGCCAGCAGACTCCAGGGGCACAATGAGCAGTTCTTC,CASRLQGHNEQFF
-,TRBD2,TRBJ2-5,TRBV7-2,TGTGCCAGCAGCTTAGCCTATAGCGGGGGGTTGGAGACCCAGTACTTC,CASSLAYSGGLETQYF
-,-,TRBJ1-3,TRBV6-6,TGTGCCAGCACAGGGTCTGGAAACACCATATATTTT,CASTGSGNTIYF
-,TRBD1,TRBJ2-7,TRBV18,TGTGCCAGCTCACCAGTGGGACAGGGGTTGTCCTACGAGCAGTACTTC,CASSPVGQGLSYEQYF
-,TRBD1,TRBJ2-7,TRBV5-1,TGCGCCAGCAGATCCCCGGCGAGACAGGGAGTCCACGAGCAGTACTTC,CASRSPARQGVHEQYF
-,-,TRBJ1-1,TRBV14,TGTGCCAGCAGCCAAGGGATGGGGGGTGAAGCTTTCTTT,CASSQGMGGEAFF
-,-,TRBJ1-5,TRBV18,TGTGCCAGCTCACCAGGGACACCTCAGCCCCAGCATTTT,CASSPGTPQPQHF
-,TRBD2,TRBJ2-3,TRBV9,TGTGCCAGCAGCTTACGGGGGGGCACTGGAGATACGCAGTATTTT,CASSLRGGTGDTQYF
-,TRBD1,TRBJ1-1,TRBV7-9,TGTGCCAGCAGCATTACAGGGGGCGCCTATACTGAAGCTTTCTTT,CASSITGGAYTEAFF
once,-,TRBJ1-2,TRBV4-2,TGTGCCAGCAGCAAACGGGACTCTTATGGCTACACCTTC,CASSKRDSYGYTF
-,TRBD1,TRBJ1-4,TRBV7-2,TGTGCCAGCAGCACAGACCGGGACAGCTTTAATGAAAAACTGTTTTTT,CASSTDRDSFNEKLFF
once,TRBD1,TRBJ2-2,TRBV19,TGTGCCAGTAGTCATAGGAGGGGCAGGGGGCCGGGGAACACCGGGGAGCTGTTTTTT,CASSHRRGRGPGNTGELFF
-,TRBD2,TRBJ2-2,TRBV7-8,TGTGCCAGCACCATAGGACTAGCGCGGAAACCCCACGGGGAGCTGTTTTTT,CASTIGLARKPHGELFF
-,TRBD2,TRBJ2-3,TRBV19,TGTGCCAGTAGTCTCGGGACTAGCGGGGCCACAGATACGCAGTATTTT,CASSLGTSGATDTQYF
-,TRBD1,TRBJ2-7,TRBV11-2,TGTGCCAGCAGCTTTGCCGGGACAGGGAACGAGCAGTACTTC,CASSFAGTGNEQYF
-,-,TRBJ1-1,TRBV10-3,TGTGCCATCAGTGAACCCCAGGGAGGGGTGAAGATCGGCACTGAAGCTTTCTTT,CAISEPQGGVKIGTEAFF
-,TRBD1,TRBJ2-2,TRBV19,TGTGCCAGTAGTATAACCGACAGGGTTGGGGAGCTGTTTTTT,CASSITDRVGELFF
-,TRBD1,TRBJ2-1,TRBV12-5,TGTGCTAGTGGTTTTACAGGGGTGAGCAATGAGCAGTTCTTC,CASGFTGVSNEQFF
-,-,TRBJ1-5,TRBV9,TGTGCCAGCAGCGTAGATCAAAACGGCGGAGGATCCTATCAGCCCCAGCATTTT,CASSVDQNGGGSYQPQHF
-,-,TRBJ1-5,TRBV9,TGTGCCAGCAGCGTAGGCGGGGACGGGGGTCGTCAGCCCCAGCATTTT,CASSVGGDGGRQPQHF
few,-,TRBJ2-5,TRBV5-1,TGCGCCAGCAGCCCTACAGGTTCTGAGACCCAGTACTTC,CASSPTGSETQYF
-,TRBD1,TRBJ1-2,TRBV5-4,TGTGCCAGCAGCACGGGACAGGCTTCTTTTTATGGCTACACCTTC,CASSTGQASFYGYTF
once,TRBD1,TRBJ1-1,TRBV5-4,TGTGCCAGCAGCTCTCGACAGGGGTACACTGAAGCTTTCTTT,CASSSRQGYTEAFF
few,-,TRBJ1-5,TRBV7-9,TGTGCCAGCAGCTCGGCTGCGGCGGGGGATCAGCCCCAGCATTTT,CASSSAAAGDQPQHF
-,TRBD1,TRBJ1-1,TRBV19,TGTGCCAGTAGACAGGGGAGGCACACTGAAGCTTTCTTT,CASRQGRHTEAFF
-,TRBD1,TRBJ2-7,TRBV27,TGTGCCAGCAGTCTGGGACAGGCCTATGGGGAGCAGTACTTC,CASSLGQAYGEQYF
-,TRBD2,TRBJ2-3,TRBV12-5,TGTGCTAGTGGCCAAACGATACTAGCGGGGGGGCAAGGAGATACGCAGTATTTT,CASGQTILAGGQGDTQYF
-,TRBD2,TRBJ2-3,TRBV5-6,TGTGCCAGCAGCGGACTAGCCTCCACAGATACGCAGTATTTT,CASSGLASTDTQYF
-,-,TRBJ1-4,TRBV5-1,TGCGCCAGCAGCTTCATATCCGGGGCTAATGAAAAACTGTTTTTT,CASSFISGANEKLFF
-,-,TRBJ1-1,TRBV20-1,TGCAGTGCTAGCCACAGGTCAGATGCTTTCTTT,CSASHRSDAFF
once,TRBD2,TRBJ2-1,TRBV7-2,TGTGCCAGCAGCACCTGGACTAGCGGGGGGGCGTACAATGAGCAGTTCTTC,CASSTWTSGGAYNEQFF
-,-,TRBJ1-2,TRBV2,TGTGCCAGCAGTCTCCCAGGGGTTGGGGTAAATGGCTACACCTTC,CASSLPGVGVNGYTF
-,-,TRBJ1-2,TRBV18,TGTGCCAGCTCACCGCCGACACTTAGGTACTATGGCTACACCTTC,CASSPPTLRYYGYTF
-,-,TRBJ2-7,TRBV12-5,TGTGCTAGTGGTTTTATTTTGGGTCCTGGGGGGACCAACCCCTACGAGCAGTACTTC,CASGFILGPGGTNPYEQYF
once,TRBD1,TRBJ1-5,TRBV5-6,TGTGCCAGCAGCTTGTTAACAGGGGACCGCAATCAGCCCCAGCATTTT,CASSLLTGDRNQPQHF
-,TRBD1,TRBJ2-2,TRBV9,TGTGCCAGTAAGGGACAGGGGCACACCGGGGAGCTGTTTTTT,CASKGQGHTGELFF
few,TRBD2,TRBJ2-3,TRBV6-6,TGTGCCAGCAGGCAAGCGGGGGGGCAAATAGATACGCAGTATTTT,CASRQAGGQIDTQYF
few,-,TRBJ2-6,TRBV11-2,TGTGCCAGCAGCTTATTTCCCCAGGACTCTGGGGCCAACGTCCTGACTTTC,CASSLFPQDSGANVLTF
-,TRBD1,TRBJ1-4,TRBV28,TGTGCCAGCAGATCCTCCGGGACAGGGGATTTCGGTGAAAAACTGTTTTTT,CASRSSGTGDFGEKLFF
once,-,TRBJ2-5,TRBV5-6,TGTGCCAGCAGCTCAAGAAGGCTGGGGGCGCGGGAGACCCAGTACTTC,CASSSRRLGARETQYF
-,TRBD2,TRBJ2-3,TRBV9,TGTGCCAGCAGCCCAGGGACTAGCGGGGGGTCTATATTTAGCACAGATACGCAGTATTTT,CASSPGTSGGSIFSTDTQYF
-,-,TRBJ1-1,TRBV7-8,TGTGCCAGCAGCCCAGGGAGGGCCCGGGCTGAAGCTTTCTTT,CASSPGRARAEAFF
-,-,TRBJ1-1,TRBV19,TGTGCCAGTAGTATCTATCTCGACAGGCCGAACACTGAAGCTTTCTTT,CASSIYLDRPNTEAFF
-,-,TRBJ2-7,TRBV5-1,TGCGCCAGCAGCTTGGGTAACCTCGAGCAGTACTTC,CASSLGNLEQYF
-,-,TRBJ1-1,TRBV27,TGTGCCAGCAGTCGAAGAGAGGGACTAGAAGCTTTCTTT,CASSRREGLEAFF
-,-,TRBJ1-5,TRBV4-1,TGCGCCAGCAGCTCTCGAGAGGGGGTAACGCGCAATCAGCCCCAGCATTTT,CASSSREGVTRNQPQHF
-,-,TRBJ1-5,TRBV11-2,TGTGCCAGCAGCTTAGGAGTTGCGGCAGGGCATCAGCCCCAGCATTTT,CASSLGVAAGHQPQHF
-,-,TRBJ1-6,TRBV10-3,TGTGCCATCAGTGCGGAAGGGGCTACCTATAATTCACCCCTCCACTTT,CAISAEGATYNSPLHF
few,-,TRBJ2-1,TRBV5-1,TGCGCCAGCAGCTTGGAGGGGACAAATGAGCAGTTCTTC,CASSLEGTNEQFF
-,TRBD1,TRBJ1-2,TRBV9,TGTGCCAGCAGCGTCAGCCAGGGGGGAGGCTATGGCTACACCTTC,CASSVSQGGGYGYTF
once,-,TRBJ1-5,TRBV6-6,TGTGCCAGCAGTTACCCCAGGGTCAATCAGCCCCAGCATTTT,CASSYPRVNQPQHF
few,-,TRBJ1-1,TRBV9,TGTGCCAGCAGCGTTCAAACCGGGGGGGGCACTGAAGCTTTCTTT,CASSVQTGGGTEAFF